The next 30 T cell receptor beta chains were all read from a single sample in a study of human T cells and chemical hapten exposure. The time point denotes: patch test 3, about 24 weeks after DPC sensitization. The treatment is: therapeutic diphenylcyclopropenone sensitization with weekly scalp DPC. TCRdb re-called the RACE reads through MiXCR, storing one row per CDR3 protein. The table has some 96,000 distinct CDR3 sequences, roughly 27% seen once. Sequenced material: whole blood, taken in connection with sensitization to the hapten diphenylcyclopropenone (DPC). The origin of the receptors is a man in his forties with alopecia areata. Some clones in this sample may be carry-over from other donors' samples.

This chain uses TRBV6-5 with TRBJ2-7, with TRBD2 as a possible D gene (6 bases). Germline CDR1 reads MNHEY; CDR2 reads SVGAGI. The CDR3 extends over 13 amino acids. The V gene lost 6 bases and the J gene lost 3 bases, with 12 bases spanning the gap. The CDR3 sequence: CASRASAFYEQYF. The CDR3 DNA is TGTGCCAGCAGGGCTAGCGCTTTCTACGAGCAGTACTTC.

This clonotype showed up just once. The rearrangement links TRBV3-1 to TRBJ1-1, with D perhaps matching TRBD1 (5 bases). V lost 6 bases and J 2 bases, leaving 10 bases between the germline ends. The germline CDR1 and CDR2 sequences are LGHDT and YNNKEL (reference sequence). The CDR3 covers 13 residues. This chain's CDR3 is CASRFTGNTEAFF. CDR3 nucleotides: TGTGCCAGCAGGTTTACAGGCAACACTGAAGCTTTCTTT.

The chain has TRBV7-2 and TRBJ2-7, with 11 positions matching TRBD2. The CDR3 is made up of 16 amino acids. Losses at the gene ends were 0 bases for V and 1 base for J; bases not matched to a gene: 2. Germline CDR1 reads SGHTA; CDR2 reads FQGNSA. The CDR3 DNA follows: TGTGCCAGCAGCTTAGCGGGACTAGCGGCGTCCTACGAGCAGTACTTC. This encodes CASSLAGLAASYEQYF.

This clonotype showed up just a few times. V is TRBV20-1 and J is TRBJ2-3; D is uncertain. The CDR3 is 13 amino acids. Germline loops: CDR1 DFQATT, CDR2 SNEGSKA (reference sequence). V was clipped by 3 bases and J by 0 bases, with 7 bases between them. The CDR3 nucleotides are TGCAGTGCTAGCGGAAAAAGCACAGATACGCAGTATTTT. This encodes CSASGKSTDTQYF.

V and J are TRBV7-8 and TRBJ2-3, with 12 bases fitting TRBD2. The CDR3 totals 15 residues. Germline CDR1 and CDR2: SGHVS and FQNEAQ. J gave up 5 bases and V 4 bases, and 4 bases lay outside the gene matches. For the CDR3, the DNA is TGTGCCAGCAGCTCAACGGGACTAGCGGGAGATACGCAGTATTTT. Its protein is CASSSTGLAGDTQYF.

This clonotype was picked up a small number of times. The rearrangement joins TRBV28 to TRBJ1-3; D call uncertain. Per the germline V gene, CDR1 is MDHEN and CDR2 is SYDVKM. V gave up 6 bases and J gave up 9 bases, with 15 bases separating them. The CDR3 consists of 13 residues. DNA of the CDR3: TGTGCCAGCAGCTACCGGACGCGGCGCACCATATATTTT. It yields the protein CASSYRTRRTIYF.

This clonotype has only a few counts. V usage is TRBV20-1 and J usage is TRBJ2-7, with 9 bases fitting TRBD1. This CDR3 is 16 amino acids long. The trim removed 5 bases at V and 5 bases at J, leaving 16 bases unmatched. The germline V gene encodes CDR1 DFQATT and CDR2 SNEGSKA (reference sequence). The CDR3, as DNA: TGCAGTGCTCGGACCTCCGGGACAGGGATTTCGAACGAGCAGTACTTC. Its translation: CSARTSGTGISNEQYF.

The V and J genes are TRBV28 and TRBJ1-5, with 10 bases aligning to TRBD1. CDR1 is MDHEN, CDR2 SYDVKM, per germline. With 6 bases clipped from V and 4 bases from J, the junction kept 6 bases outside the gene matches. This CDR3 region has 15 residues. CDR3 coding DNA: TGTGCCAGCAGGAGGACAGGGGGGGGGAATCAGCCCCAGCATTTT. Residues: CASRRTGGGNQPQHF.

The chain links TRBV27 to TRBJ1-3; D possibly corresponds to TRBD1 (5 bases). Germline assignment: CDR1 MNHEY and CDR2 SMNVEV (reference sequence). CDR3 length equals 14 residues. Trimming cost V 4 bases and J 2 bases, with 9 bases left between them. Here the CDR3 DNA reads TGTGCCAGCAGTTCGACAGAACCTGGAAACACCATATATTTT. It specifies CASSSTEPGNTIYF.

The chain has TRBV3-1 and TRBJ2-2; 7 bases are a match to TRBD1. The ends lost 5 bases at V and 3 bases at J; junction bases unmatched: 9. Germline V lookup: CDR1 LGHDT, CDR2 YNNKEL (reference sequence). The CDR3 length is 16 residues. The CDR3 nucleotides are TGTGCCAGCAGCTTACCGACAGGGACGGACACCGGGGAGCTGTTTTTT. The encoded protein is CASSLPTGTDTGELFF.

This clonotype occurred a few times. This chain joins TRBV6-4 and TRBJ2-3; tentatively, D is TRBD2 (6 bases). CDR3 length equals 14 residues. Germline V gene lookup returns CDR1 MRHNA and CDR2 SNTAGT. Trimming pared 3 bases from V and 4 bases from J, leaving 11 bases between. CDR3 nucleotide sequence: TGTGCCAGCAGTGAGCGGGACGAACCAGATACGCAGTATTTT. Translation gives CASSERDEPDTQYF.

The rearrangement uses TRBV20-1 and TRBJ2-1, with 12 nucleotides matching TRBD2. CDR1 DFQATT and CDR2 SNEGSKA come from the germline V gene (reference sequence). CDR3 length equals 15 residues. The V segment lost 5 bases and the J segment 10 bases; nucleotides outside the gene matches: 12. CDR3 sequence: CSAPPPLAGGDEQFF. Here the CDR3 DNA reads TGCAGTGCTCCGCCCCCCCTAGCGGGAGGGGACGAGCAGTTCTTC.

CDR3 bases: TGTGCCAGCAGTTCCCCCCGGGGGCAAGAGACCCAGTACTTC. As protein: CASSSPRGQETQYF. V and J are TRBV28 and TRBJ2-5; D might be TRBD2 (6 bases). The length of the CDR3 is 14 residues. The V end lost 4 bases, the J end lost 2 bases, and 11 bases lay between the germline ends. Germline V gives CDR1 MDHEN, CDR2 SYDVKM.

The chain is built from TRBV20-1 and TRBJ2-1; 8 positions match TRBD1. Germline trimming cut 0 bases from V and 3 bases from J; bases unmatched to any gene: 7. The germline V gene encodes CDR1 DFQATT and CDR2 SNEGSKA (reference sequence). This CDR3 has 16 residues. In DNA form, the CDR3 reads TGCAGTGCTAGAGATATGACAGGGGCCAACTACAATGAGCAGTTCTTC. Its translation: CSARDMTGANYNEQFF.

This clonotype came up a few times. The chain employs TRBV12-3 or TRBV12-4 and TRBJ1-1, with D hard to call. V shed 4 bases and J shed 0 bases, with 6 bases lying between them. The CDR3 is 13 residues long. CDR3 nucleotide sequence: TGTGCCAGCAGTTCTGGTCTGAACACTGAAGCTTTCTTT. It encodes CASSSGLNTEAFF.

This clonotype was seen a few times. The chain links TRBV7-9 to TRBJ2-3; 10 bases line up with TRBD2. The CDR3 consists of 17 residues. Trimming took 2 bases from V and 0 from J; bases not matched to a gene: 5. Per the germline V gene, CDR1 is SEHNR and CDR2 is FQNEAQ (reference sequence). The CDR3 sequence is CASSLSSTSGSTDTQYF. CDR3 DNA sequence: TGTGCCAGCAGCTTAAGCTCGACTAGCGGGAGCACAGATACGCAGTATTTT.

The chain carries TRBV4-2 and TRBJ1-2; D gene ambiguous. V shed 3 bases and J shed 7 bases, with 12 bases lying between them. The CDR3 covers 13 residues. Per the germline V gene, CDR1 is LGHNA and CDR2 is YNFKEQ. The CDR3 DNA is TGTGCCAGCAGCCAGGGGAGTTTGGGTGGCTACACCTTC. Translation: CASSQGSLGGYTF.

This clonotype occurred a few times. V is TRBV12-5 and J is TRBJ2-1; D uncertain. Trimming pared 4 bases from V and 0 bases from J, leaving 4 bases between. Germline CDR1 LGHNT, CDR2 FRNRAP. CDR3 size: 13 residues. For the CDR3, the DNA is TGTGCTAGTGGTTCGGACTCCTACAATGAGCAGTTCTTC. Translation: CASGSDSYNEQFF.

This clonotype was detected only a few times. The gene calls are TRBV20-1 and TRBJ1-4; D is unresolved. V lost 1 base, J lost 2 bases, and 17 bases lay in between. This CDR3 has 17 residues. Germline V CDR1 and CDR2: DFQATT, SNEGSKA (reference sequence). The CDR3 DNA reads as TGCAGTGCTAGAGGCGCAGGCGACTCCTCGACTAATGAAAAACTGTTTTTT. It is translated as CSARGAGDSSTNEKLFF.

Only a few counts were recorded for this clonotype. The rearrangement joins TRBV7-9 to TRBJ2-1; D gene unclear. Germline V lookup: CDR1 SEHNR, CDR2 FQNEAQ (reference sequence). Trimming took 5 bases from V and 7 from J, leaving 9 bases between them. The CDR3 runs to 12 residues. The CDR3 DNA is TGTGCCAGCAGCAAACCCAGGAATGAGCAGTTCTTC. It translates to CASSKPRNEQFF.

The chain joins TRBV10-3 to TRBJ2-3, with 11 positions matching TRBD2. The CDR3 runs to 18 residues. The V gene end was trimmed by 3 bases and the J gene end by 3 bases; junction bases not matched to a gene: 11. Germline V lookup: CDR1 ENHRY, CDR2 SYGVKD. The CDR3 nucleotides read TGTGCCATCAGTGAATCGGGACTAGCGGTTGGAGAAACAGATACGCAGTATTTT. This encodes CAISESGLAVGETDTQYF.

The rearrangement links TRBV28 to TRBJ2-3, with D perhaps given as TRBD1 or TRBD2 (5 bases each). Trimming stripped 11 bases from V and 1 base from J, with 19 bases between. Germline V gives CDR1 MDHEN, CDR2 SYDVKM. The CDR3 length is 15 residues. The CDR3 sequence is CAPPGTAKGTDTQYF. The CDR3 nucleotides read TGTGCCCCCCCCGGGACCGCCAAAGGCACAGATACGCAGTATTTT. Combining the CDR3 with reference TRBV28 and TRBJ2-3 gives the whole variable domain DVKVTQSSRYLVKRTGEKVFLECVQDMDHENMFWYRQDPGLGLRLIYFSYDVKMKEKGDIPEGYSVSREKKERFSLILESASTNQTSMYLCAPPGTAKGTDTQYFGPGTRLTVL.

This clonotype showed up just once. V is TRBV28 and J is TRBJ2-7; D is tentatively TRBD1 or TRBD2 (5 bases each). The V end was cut by 5 bases, the J end by 1 base, with 15 bases between. CDR1 and CDR2 (germline): MDHEN, SYDVKM. CDR3 length equals 15 residues. The CDR3 spells CASSVPGPKSYEQYF. For the CDR3, the DNA is TGTGCCAGCAGTGTACCGGGACCAAAGTCCTACGAGCAGTACTTC. Variable domain in full (rest from reference TRBV28 and TRBJ2-7): DVKVTQSSRYLVKRTGEKVFLECVQDMDHENMFWYRQDPGLGLRLIYFSYDVKMKEKGDIPEGYSVSREKKERFSLILESASTNQTSMYLCASSVPGPKSYEQYFGPGTRLTVT.

In its sample, this clonotype was seen a few times. This rearrangement joins TRBV7-2 to TRBJ2-1; D uncertain. V shed 5 bases and J shed 6 bases, with 5 bases lying between them. The CDR3 totals 11 residues. Germline CDR1 SGHTA, CDR2 FQGNSA. The CDR3 DNA reads TGTGCCAGCAGCGTCATCAATGAGCAGTTCTTC. Protein: CASSVINEQFF.

V is TRBV3-1 and J is TRBJ2-4, with 12 bases matching TRBD2. In germline, CDR1 is LGHDT, CDR2 YNNKEL (reference sequence). V shed 2 bases, J shed 0 bases, and the junction held 2 bases outside the gene matches. This CDR3 is built from 17 residues. CDR3 coding DNA: TGTGCCAGCAGCCAACTAGCGGGAGGGGGAGCCAAAAACATTCAGTACTTC. Its protein is CASSQLAGGGAKNIQYF.

V is TRBV7-8 and J is TRBJ1-2, with 10 bases fitting TRBD1. This CDR3 region has 14 residues. CDR1 and CDR2 from the germline V gene are SGHVS and FQNEAQ. V was clipped by 5 bases and J by 8 bases; unmatched bases: 8. The CDR3 DNA reads TGTGCCAGCAGCCCCCGGACAGGGGGTTGGGGCTACACCTTC. It translates to CASSPRTGGWGYTF.

The CDR3 coding sequence is TGTGCCAGCAGTTACATCCGACTAGCGGGAGACGCCAATGAGCAGTTCTTC. Protein sequence: CASSYIRLAGDANEQFF. The J gene is TRBJ2-1, the V gene TRBV6-5, with 12 bases lining up with TRBD2. This CDR3 region has 17 residues. Trimming removed 2 bases from V and 6 bases from J; junction bases left unmatched: 8. CDR1 and CDR2 (germline): MNHEY, SVGAGI.

In its sample, this clonotype was seen a few times. The V gene is TRBV5-1, the J gene TRBJ2-3; no firm D call. The germline gives CDR1 SGHRS, CDR2 YFSETQ. This CDR3 spans 13 amino acids. V lost 0 bases to trimming and J lost 6 bases, with 8 bases between them. In DNA form, the CDR3 reads TGCGCCAGCAGCTTGGCCCCCTCTGATACGCAGTATTTT. Residues: CASSLAPSDTQYF.

In its sample, this clonotype was seen a few times. V usage is TRBV24-1 and J usage is TRBJ2-1; possibly TRBD2 for D (5 bases). The CDR3 extends over 15 amino acids. Germline V lookup: CDR1 KGHDR, CDR2 SFDVKD. V gave up 3 bases and J gave up 1 base, with 9 bases separating them. The CDR3 protein is CATSDPRGSYNEQFF. The CDR3, as DNA: TGTGCCACCAGTGATCCCCGAGGGTCCTACAATGAGCAGTTCTTC.

This clonotype was observed a handful of times. V and J are TRBV4-3 and TRBJ2-1; no definite D call. This CDR3 is 18 amino acids long. The V end was cut by 1 base, the J end by 4 bases, with 20 bases between. Germline loops: CDR1 LGHNA, CDR2 YSLEER. In DNA form, the CDR3 reads TGCGCCAGCAGCCAAGTAGGGTGGCCCACCTCGAATTACAATGAGCAGTTCTTC. Its translation: CASSQVGWPTSNYNEQFF.